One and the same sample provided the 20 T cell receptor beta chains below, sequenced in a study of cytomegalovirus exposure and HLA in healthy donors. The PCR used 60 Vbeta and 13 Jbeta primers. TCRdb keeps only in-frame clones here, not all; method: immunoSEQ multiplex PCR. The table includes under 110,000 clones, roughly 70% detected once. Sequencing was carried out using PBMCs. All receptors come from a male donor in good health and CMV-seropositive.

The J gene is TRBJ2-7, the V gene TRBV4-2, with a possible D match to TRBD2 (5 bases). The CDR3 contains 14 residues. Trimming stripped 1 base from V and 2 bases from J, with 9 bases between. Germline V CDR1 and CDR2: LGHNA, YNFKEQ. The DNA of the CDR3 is TGTGCCAGCAGCCAAGGTCTAGCAACCTACGAGCAGTACTTC. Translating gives CASSQGLATYEQYF.

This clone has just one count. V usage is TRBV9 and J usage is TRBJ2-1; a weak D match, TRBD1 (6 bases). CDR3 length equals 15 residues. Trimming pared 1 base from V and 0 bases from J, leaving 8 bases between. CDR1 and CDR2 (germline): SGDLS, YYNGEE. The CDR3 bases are TGTGCCAGCAGCGTACAGGGGAACTCCTACAATGAGCAGTTCTTC. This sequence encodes CASSVQGNSYNEQFF.

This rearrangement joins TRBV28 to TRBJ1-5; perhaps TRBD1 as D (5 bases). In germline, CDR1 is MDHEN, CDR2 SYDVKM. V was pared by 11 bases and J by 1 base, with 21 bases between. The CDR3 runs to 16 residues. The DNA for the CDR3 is TGTGCCGGATCAACCGTAAGGGGTCGGAGCAATCAGCCCCAGCATTTT. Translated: CAGSTVRGRSNQPQHF. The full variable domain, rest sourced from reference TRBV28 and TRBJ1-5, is DVKVTQSSRYLVKRTGEKVFLECVQDMDHENMFWYRQDPGLGLRLIYFSYDVKMKEKGDIPEGYSVSREKKERFSLILESASTNQTSMYLCAGSTVRGRSNQPQHFGDGTRLSIL.

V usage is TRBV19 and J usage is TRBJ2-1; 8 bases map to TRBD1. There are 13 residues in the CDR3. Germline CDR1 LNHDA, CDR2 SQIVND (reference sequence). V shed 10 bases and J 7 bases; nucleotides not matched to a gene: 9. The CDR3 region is CATSQGAGNEQFF. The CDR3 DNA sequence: TGTGCCACCTCCCAGGGGGCTGGTAATGAGCAGTTCTTC.

The CDR3 loop is CASTLGASTNEKLFF. Written as DNA, the CDR3 is TGTGCCAGCACCCTTGGGGCTTCAACTAATGAAAAACTGTTTTTT. V and J are TRBV2 and TRBJ1-4, with a weak D call TRBD1 (5 bases). Trimming took 7 bases from V and 0 from J, leaving 12 bases between them. The V gene's germline CDR1 is SNHLY and CDR2 FYNNEI. The CDR3 is 15 amino acids.

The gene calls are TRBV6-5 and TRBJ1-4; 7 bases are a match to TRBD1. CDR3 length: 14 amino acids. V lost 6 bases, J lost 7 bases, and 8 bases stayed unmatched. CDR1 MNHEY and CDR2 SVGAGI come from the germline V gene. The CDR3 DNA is TGTGCCAGCAGATCACAGGGGAAAGGTGAAAAACTGTTTTTT. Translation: CASRSQGKGEKLFF.

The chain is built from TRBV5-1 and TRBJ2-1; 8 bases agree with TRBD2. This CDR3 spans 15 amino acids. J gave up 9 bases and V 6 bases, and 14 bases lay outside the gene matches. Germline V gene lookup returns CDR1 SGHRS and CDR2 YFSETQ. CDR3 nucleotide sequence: TGCGCCAGCAAAGCGGGAGTAATTTGGAGTGGTGAGCAGTTCTTC. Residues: CASKAGVIWSGEQFF. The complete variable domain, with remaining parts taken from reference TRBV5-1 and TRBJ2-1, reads KAGVTQTPRYLIKTRGQQVTLSCSPISGHRSVSWYQQTPGQGLQFLFEYFSETQRNKGNFPGRFSGRQFSNSRSEMNVSTLELGDSALYLCASKAGVIWSGEQFFGPGTRLTVL.

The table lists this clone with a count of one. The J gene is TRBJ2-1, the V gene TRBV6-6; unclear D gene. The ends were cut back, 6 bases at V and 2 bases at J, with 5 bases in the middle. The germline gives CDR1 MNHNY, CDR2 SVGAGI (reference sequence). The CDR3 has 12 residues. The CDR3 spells CASRPAYNEQFF. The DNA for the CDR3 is TGTGCCAGCAGACCGGCCTACAATGAGCAGTTCTTC.

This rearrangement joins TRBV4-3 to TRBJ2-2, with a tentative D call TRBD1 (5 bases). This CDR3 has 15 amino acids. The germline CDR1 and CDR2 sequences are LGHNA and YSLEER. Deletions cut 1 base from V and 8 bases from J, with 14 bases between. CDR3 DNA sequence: TGCGCCAGCAGCCAAGTGTCAGGGCCCGTGGGGGAGCTGTTTTTT. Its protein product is CASSQVSGPVGELFF.

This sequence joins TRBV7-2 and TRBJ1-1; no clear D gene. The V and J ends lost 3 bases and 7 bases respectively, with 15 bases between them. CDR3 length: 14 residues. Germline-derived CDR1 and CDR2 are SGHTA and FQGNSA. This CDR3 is CASSFSFASHEAFF. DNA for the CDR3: TGTGCCAGCAGCTTTAGTTTTGCGAGCCATGAAGCTTTCTTT.

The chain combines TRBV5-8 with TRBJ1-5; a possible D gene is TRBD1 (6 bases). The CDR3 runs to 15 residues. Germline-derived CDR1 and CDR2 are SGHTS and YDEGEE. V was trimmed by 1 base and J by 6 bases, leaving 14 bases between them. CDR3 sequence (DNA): TGTGCCAGCAGCTTGTACACAGGGAGGGTTCAGCCCCAGCATTTT. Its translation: CASSLYTGRVQPQHF.

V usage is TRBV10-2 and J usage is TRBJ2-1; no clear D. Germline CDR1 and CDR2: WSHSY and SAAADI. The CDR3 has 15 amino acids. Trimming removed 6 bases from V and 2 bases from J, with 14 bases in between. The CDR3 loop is CASRRSSATYNEQFF. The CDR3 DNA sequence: TGCGCCAGCAGACGATCGAGCGCTACCTACAATGAGCAGTTCTTC.

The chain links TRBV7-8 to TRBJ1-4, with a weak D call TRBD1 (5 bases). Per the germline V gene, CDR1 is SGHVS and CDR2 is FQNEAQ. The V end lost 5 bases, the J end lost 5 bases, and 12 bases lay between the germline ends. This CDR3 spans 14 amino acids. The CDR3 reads CASSLGHINEKLFF. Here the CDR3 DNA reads TGTGCCAGCAGCCTAGGACACATAAATGAAAAACTGTTTTTT.

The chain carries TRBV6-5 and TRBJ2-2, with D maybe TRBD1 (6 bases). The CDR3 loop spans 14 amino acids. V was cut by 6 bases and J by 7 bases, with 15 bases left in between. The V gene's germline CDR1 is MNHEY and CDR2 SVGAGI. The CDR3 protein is CASSSQGIGGELFF. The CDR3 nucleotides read TGTGCCAGCAGCTCACAGGGAATAGGCGGGGAGCTGTTTTTT.

CDR3 nucleotide sequence: TGTGCCAGCAGCCTGGGCCACAGTAGCAATCAGCCCCAGCATTTT. Its protein product is CASSLGHSSNQPQHF. The chain links TRBV7-2 to TRBJ1-5; D not certain. The CDR3 is made up of 15 amino acids. CDR1 is SGHTA and CDR2 is FQGNSA in the germline V gene. V gave up 5 bases and J gave up 0 bases, with 11 bases separating them.

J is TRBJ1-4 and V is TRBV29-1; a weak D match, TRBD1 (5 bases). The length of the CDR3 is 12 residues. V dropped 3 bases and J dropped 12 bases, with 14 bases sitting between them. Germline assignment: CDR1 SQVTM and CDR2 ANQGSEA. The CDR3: CSVETAAGQLFF. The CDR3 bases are TGCAGCGTTGAGACCGCGGCGGGACAACTGTTTTTT.

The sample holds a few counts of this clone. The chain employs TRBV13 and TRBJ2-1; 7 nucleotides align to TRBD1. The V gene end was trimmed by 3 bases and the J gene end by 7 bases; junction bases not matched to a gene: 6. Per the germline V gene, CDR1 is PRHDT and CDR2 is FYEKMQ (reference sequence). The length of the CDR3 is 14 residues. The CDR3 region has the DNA TGTGCCAGCAGCTTGCAGGGGGTTTTGAATGAGCAGTTCTTC. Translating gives CASSLQGVLNEQFF.

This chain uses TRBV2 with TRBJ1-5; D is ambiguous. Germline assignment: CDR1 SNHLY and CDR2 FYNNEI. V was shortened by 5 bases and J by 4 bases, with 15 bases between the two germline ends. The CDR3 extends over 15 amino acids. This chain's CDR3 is CASSRNRGSNQPQHF. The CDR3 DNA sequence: TGTGCCAGCAGTCGGAACCGGGGTAGTAATCAGCCCCAGCATTTT.

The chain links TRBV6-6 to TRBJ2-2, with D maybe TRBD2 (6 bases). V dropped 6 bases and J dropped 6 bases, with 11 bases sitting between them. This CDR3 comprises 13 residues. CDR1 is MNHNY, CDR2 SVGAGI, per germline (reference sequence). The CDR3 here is CASRSSESGELFF. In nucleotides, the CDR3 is TGTGCCAGCAGATCTAGCGAATCCGGGGAGCTGTTTTTT.

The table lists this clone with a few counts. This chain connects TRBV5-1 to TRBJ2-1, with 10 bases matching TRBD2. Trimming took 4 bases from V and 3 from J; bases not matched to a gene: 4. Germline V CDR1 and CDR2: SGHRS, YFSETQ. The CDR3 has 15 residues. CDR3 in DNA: TGCGCCAGCAGCCCTTGGACTAGCGGCTACAATGAGCAGTTCTTC. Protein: CASSPWTSGYNEQFF.